This entry lists 21 T cell receptor beta chains sequenced from one sample in a study of T cell clonality in common variable immunodeficiency. Study results and caveats: Common variable immunodeficiency TCR beta sequences reportedly had fewer deletions and N-nucleotide insertions.

Only in-frame clones appear in the TCRdb table, and some are missing; sequencing was by immunoSEQ multiplex PCR. The sample is made up of 30,000 to 40,000 clones, none counted only once. No antigens are known for them. The source material was peripheral blood mononuclear cells. Receptors originate from a human donor with common variable immunodeficiency.

This clone was seen many times. The read finishes 3 residues shy of the CDR3 end, and the germline J gene is used to complete it. The chain links TRBV7-3 to TRBJ2-5; 7 bases are shared with TRBD1. J lost 5 bases, V lost 0 bases, and 6 bases had no gene match. From germline, CDR1 is SGHTA and CDR2 FQGTGA. The CDR3 extends over 15 amino acids. Incomplete CDR3 DNA: TGTGCCAGCAGCTTAACAGGACAGGTCGGGGAGACC. It yields the protein CASSLTGQVGET. The whole CDR3 sequence reads CASSLTGQVGETQYF.

This clone was counted at least ten times. Sequencing ends 3 residues short of the CDR3 end; the germline J gene provides the rest. The rearrangement joins TRBV11-3 to TRBJ2-7; weak D call: TRBD1 (6 bases). Trimming left V 5 bases short and J 5 bases short, with 13 bases between. This CDR3 comprises 13 residues. The germline V gene has CDR1 SGHNT and CDR2 YENEEA. The sequenced CDR3 bases are TGTGCCAGCAGCCCTACAGGGTATGACGAG. Translation: CASSPTGYDE. The whole CDR3 protein is CASSPTGYDEQYF.

There are many counts of this clone. Coverage ceases 3 residues before the CDR3 finishes, and the germline J gene fills in the end. The chain couples TRBV29-1 to TRBJ2-2, with 10 nucleotides matching TRBD1. CDR3 length: 17 amino acids. Trimming at V came to 6 bases and at J to 6 bases, leaving 16 bases not matched to a gene. The V gene's germline CDR1 is SQVTM and CDR2 ANQGSEA. Partial CDR3 DNA: TGCAGCGTCGCCGATCTGGGACAGGGGATAATCGCCGGGGAG. It codes for CSVADLGQGIIAGE. The entire CDR3 protein reads CSVADLGQGIIAGELFF.

This clone occurred a few times. Sequencing ends 3 residues short of the CDR3 end; the germline J gene provides the rest. This same CDR3 is encoded by further DNA sequences in the sample. This sequence joins TRBV19 and TRBJ2-5; 14 nucleotides agree with TRBD2. The J segment lost 4 bases and the V segment lost 4 bases, leaving 2 bases of the junction unmatched. The V gene's germline CDR1 is LNHDA and CDR2 SQIVND (reference sequence). The CDR3 consists of 15 residues. CDR3 sequence: CASSTGTSGRETQYF. The DNA read from the CDR3 is TGTGCCAGTAGTACCGGGACTAGCGGGAGAGAGACC.

This clone was found a few times. The observed sequence ends 3 residues before the CDR3 terminus, with the missing tail filled in from the germline J gene. The chain couples TRBV20-1 to TRBJ1-1; perhaps TRBD1 as D (5 bases). This CDR3 comprises 15 residues. Germline CDR1 and CDR2: DFQATT and SNEGSKA (reference sequence). Trimming took 0 bases from V and 1 from J, leaving 12 bases between them. CDR3 protein: CSARDWKGSNTEAFF. The CDR3 bases that were read are TGCAGTGCTAGAGATTGGAAGGGGTCGAACACTGAA.

This clone was observed a few times. The CDR3 end lies 3 residues beyond the end of the read and is filled in from the germline J gene. The chain employs TRBV19 and TRBJ2-1; 14 bases map to TRBD2. The CDR3 extends over 14 amino acids. Per the germline V gene, CDR1 is LNHDA and CDR2 is SQIVND (reference sequence). With 5 bases clipped from V and 9 bases from J, the junction kept 3 bases outside the gene matches. CDR3 sequence reads: CASSGLAGGGEQFF. Incomplete CDR3 DNA: TGTGCCAGTAGTGGACTAGCGGGAGGCGGTGAG.

This clone was recorded at least ten times. The sequence runs out 3 residues before the end of the CDR3; the remainder is reconstructed from the germline J gene. The chain has TRBV28 and TRBJ2-3, with a tentative D call TRBD1 (6 bases). This CDR3 is 15 amino acids long. The V gene lost 3 bases and the J gene lost 0 bases, with 10 bases spanning the gap. Per germline, CDR1 MDHEN and CDR2 SYDVKM. The CDR3 bases that were read are TGTGCCAGCAGTTTGTTACAGGGTAGCACAGATACG. As protein: CASSLLQGSTDT. The whole CDR3 sequence reads CASSLLQGSTDTQYF.

Of note for this clone: Read coverage stops 3 residues before the CDR3 terminus; the germline J gene supplies the remainder. The chain carries TRBV5-6 and TRBJ2-7, with TRBD1 matching 10 bases. There are 14 residues in the CDR3. V lost 4 bases to trimming and J lost 5 bases; unmatched junction nucleotides: 6. The germline V gene has CDR1 SGHDT and CDR2 YYEEEE. CDR3 DNA, as far as it was read: TGTGCCAGCAGCCCGGACAGGGGGTCCCACGAG. Protein sequence: CASSPDRGSHE. The full CDR3 protein reads CASSPDRGSHEQYF.

This clone occurred many times. With the read ending 3 residues before the CDR3 end, the germline J gene is used to fill in that end. This chain joins TRBV7-2 and TRBJ2-4, with a possible D match to TRBD1 (6 bases). Germline V lookup: CDR1 SGHTA, CDR2 FQGNSA. V lost 0 bases and J 9 bases, leaving 9 bases between the germline ends. This CDR3 is built from 13 residues. CDR3 residues: CASSLADRSIQYF. Partial CDR3 DNA: TGTGCCAGCAGCTTAGCCGACAGGAGCATT.

This clone was seen more than once but under ten times. The CDR3 end is not reached by the read, which stops 3 residues before it; the germline J gene fills it in. This chain joins TRBV7-3 and TRBJ2-5; D might be TRBD2 (6 bases). This CDR3 spans 15 amino acids. V was cut by 2 bases and J by 5 bases, with 15 bases left in between. Germline-derived CDR1 and CDR2 are SGHTA and FQGTGA. CDR3 DNA, as far as it was read: TGTGCCAGCAGCTTAGCGCGGGGCCAGAGGGAGACC. As protein: CASSLARGQRET. The entire CDR3 protein reads CASSLARGQRETQYF.

This clone was seen at least ten times. The observed sequence ends 3 residues before the CDR3 terminus, with the missing tail filled in from the germline J gene. The chain uses TRBV11-1 and TRBJ1-6; 7 nucleotides agree with TRBD1. The germline V gene encodes CDR1 SGHAT and CDR2 FQDESV (reference sequence). The CDR3 covers 14 residues. V shed 2 bases, J shed 8 bases, and the junction held 3 bases outside the gene matches. This chain's CDR3 is CASSLQGDDSPLHF. CDR3 bases read: TGTGCCAGCAGCTTACAGGGGGATGATTCACCC.

With regard to this clone: The observed sequence ends 3 residues before the CDR3 terminus, with the missing tail filled in from the germline J gene. V usage is TRBV7-6 and J usage is TRBJ2-7; tentative D call: TRBD2 (5 bases). From germline, CDR1 is SGHVS and CDR2 FNYEAQ. The CDR3 spans 15 residues. V was pared by 0 bases and J by 4 bases, with 13 bases between. CDR3 DNA, as far as it was read: TGTGCCAGCAGCTTAGCCCTAGGACTTTTATACGAG. The encoded protein is CASSLALGLLYE. The full CDR3 protein is CASSLALGLLYEQYF.

This clone turned up a few times. With the read ending 3 residues before the CDR3 end, the germline J gene is used to fill in that end. The chain carries TRBV18 and TRBJ2-7, with 11 bases lining up with TRBD1. The CDR3 spans 15 residues. The junction had 5 bases not matched to a gene; V was cut back by 4 bases and J by 3 bases. CDR1 and CDR2 from the germline V gene are KGHSH and LQKENI. CDR3 protein: CASSLGQGADYEQYF. The covered CDR3 bases are TGTGCCAGCTCACTTGGACAGGGGGCGGACTACGAG.

This clone was found a few times. The sequenced fragment ends 3 residues before the CDR3 boundary, so the rest is inferred from the germline J gene. The J gene is TRBJ1-1, the V gene TRBV7-3; weak D call: TRBD1 (5 bases). The CDR3 consists of 13 residues. From germline, CDR1 is SGHTA and CDR2 FQGTGA. The V end was cut by 5 bases, the J end by 2 bases, with 9 bases between. The part of the CDR3 DNA that was read is TGTGCCAGCAGCAGGGGCTATAACACTGAA. Protein: CASSRGYNTE. The whole CDR3 sequence reads CASSRGYNTEAFF.

Turning to this clone: From the germline J gene comes the end of the CDR3, since the read stops 3 residues before it. V usage is TRBV5-6 and J usage is TRBJ1-2; D is unresolved. The germline V and J ends were trimmed by 2 bases and 5 bases, with 10 bases remaining between them. The CDR3 has 13 amino acids. CDR1 and CDR2 (germline): SGHDT, YYEEEE. CDR3 sequence reads: CASSLGSPYGYTF. The sequenced part of the CDR3 DNA is TGTGCCAGCAGCTTAGGCTCACCTTATGGC.

This clone was observed a few times. The read falls 3 residues short of the CDR3 end, and the missing part is taken from the germline J gene. This chain links TRBV7-9 with TRBJ2-3; D gene uncertain. Deletions cut 1 base from V and 0 bases from J, with 5 bases between. CDR1 and CDR2 from the germline V gene are SEHNR and FQNEAQ (reference sequence). The CDR3 contains 14 residues. Incomplete CDR3 DNA: TGTGCCAGCAGCTTAGAGGCTAGCACAGATACG. As protein: CASSLEASTDT. The CDR3, in full, reads CASSLEASTDTQYF. The variable domain in full, completed from reference TRBV7-9 and TRBJ2-3, reads DTGVSQNPRHKITKRGQNVTFRCDPISEHNRLYWYRQTLGQGPEFLTYFQNEAQLEKSRLLSDRFSAERPKGSFSTLEIQRTEQGDSAMYLCASSLEASTDTQYFGPGTRLTVL.

This clone was detected many times. The CDR3 goes on 3 residues after the read ends, and that part is filled in from the germline J gene. The gene calls are TRBV7-6 and TRBJ2-3, with 9 positions matching TRBD2. The ends lost 5 bases at V and 0 bases at J; junction bases unmatched: 3. Germline CDR1 and CDR2: SGHVS and FNYEAQ. The CDR3 runs to 15 residues. The part of the CDR3 DNA that was read is TGTGCCAGCAGCCCTCTAGCGGGAAGCACAGATACG. As protein: CASSPLAGSTDT. The whole CDR3 sequence reads CASSPLAGSTDTQYF.

This clone was counted a few times. The read terminates 3 residues ahead of where the CDR3 ends, so the germline J gene completes it. The chain employs TRBV19 and TRBJ2-1, with 8 bases identical to TRBD1. The CDR3 totals 16 residues. The germline V gene encodes CDR1 LNHDA and CDR2 SQIVND (reference sequence). The V segment lost 5 bases and the J segment 9 bases; nucleotides outside the gene matches: 15. The covered CDR3 bases are TGTGCCAGTAGTTCGACGAACAGGGGGGTCCCCGGTGAG. It translates to CASSSTNRGVPGE. From start to end, the CDR3 is CASSSTNRGVPGEQFF.

With regard to this clone: The read ends 3 residues before the CDR3 terminus; that terminus is restored from the germline J gene. This chain links TRBV19 with TRBJ1-1; perhaps TRBD1 as D (6 bases). Germline lookup yields CDR1 LNHDA and CDR2 SQIVND (reference sequence). The CDR3 loop spans 15 amino acids. The V end lost 7 bases, the J end lost 1 base, and 16 bases lay between the germline ends. The CDR3 spells CASKRRTDQNTEAFF. The sequenced part of the CDR3 DNA is TGTGCCAGTAAGAGGCGGACAGACCAGAACACTGAA.

This clone was counted a few times. The read ends 3 residues before the CDR3 terminus; that terminus is restored from the germline J gene. The rearrangement joins TRBV6-1 to TRBJ2-7; a possible D gene is TRBD2 (5 bases). V lost 1 base to trimming and J lost 6 bases, with 7 bases between them. There are 12 residues in the CDR3. CDR1 is MNHNS and CDR2 is SASEGT in the germline V gene. The CDR3 DNA, read in part, is TGTGCCAGCAGTGAAGTCCGGGGCGAG. This codes for CASSEVRGE. The entire CDR3 protein reads CASSEVRGEQYF.

This clone was counted ten times or more. The sequenced fragment ends 3 residues before the CDR3 boundary, so the rest is inferred from the germline J gene. The chain links TRBV12-3 or TRBV12-4 to TRBJ2-5, with TRBD2 matching 10 bases. The J segment lost 2 bases and the V segment lost 1 base, leaving 7 bases of the junction unmatched. This CDR3 has 17 amino acids. The CDR3 region is CASSLVGSGRSQETQYF. The sequenced CDR3 bases are TGTGCCAGCAGTTTAGTGGGTAGCGGGAGGTCACAAGAGACC.